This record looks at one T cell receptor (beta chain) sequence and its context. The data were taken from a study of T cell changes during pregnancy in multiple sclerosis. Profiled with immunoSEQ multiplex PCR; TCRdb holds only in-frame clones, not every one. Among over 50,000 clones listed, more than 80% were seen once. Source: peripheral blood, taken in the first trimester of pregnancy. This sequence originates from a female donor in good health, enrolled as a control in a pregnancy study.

The CDR3 loop is CASSVRGQGRHNEQFF. DNA for the CDR3: TGTGCCAGTAGTGTACGAGGACAGGGGAGACACAATGAGCAGTTCTTC. The chain couples TRBV19 to TRBJ2-1; TRBD1 aligns across 9 bases. Looked up from germline, CDR1 is LNHDA and CDR2 is SQIVND (reference sequence). This CDR3 spans 16 amino acids. V gave up 5 bases and J gave up 5 bases; unmatched junction bases: 10.